Detailed here is one T cell receptor beta chain. The data stem from a study of blood T cell repertoires in COVID-19. As for the study in general: Sources were T cells, B-cell-depleted T cells, or PBMCs; the material itself was cDNA or gDNA.

Participant age was roughly 18 to 89 years, and participants resided in about two dozen US areas. Data came from immunoSEQ multiplex PCR; TCRdb stores just in-frame clones and leaves some out. Altogether some 300,000 clones are present, roughly 86% being singletons, with the ten largest covering 0.75% to 1%. This TCR was sampled from a woman in her twenties or thirties who had recovered from COVID-19. The sequenced material came from PBMCs or T cells enriched from blood (not recorded which).

The CDR3: CASSPRQVPTSYNEQFF. The CDR3 DNA is TGTGCCAGCAGTCCTCGGCAGGTTCCTACCTCCTACAATGAGCAGTTCTTC. V usage is TRBV27 and J usage is TRBJ2-1; D ambiguous. Germline assignment: CDR1 MNHEY and CDR2 SMNVEV (reference sequence). This CDR3 is 17 amino acids long. V lost 5 bases to trimming and J lost 0 bases, with 17 bases between them.